These 7 T cell receptor beta chains were all obtained from the same sample, sequenced in a study of shared clonotypes between healthy human individuals. Repertoires were generated with immunoSEQ multiplex PCR, while TCRdb's copy carries only in-frame clones and drops some. The data show under 1,900,000 clones, 98% seen once. Source material: naive CD4+ T cells sorted from blood. The sample's subset: CD45RA+ positively selected. The receptors stem from a man between 25 and 39 years old in good health.

In its sample, this clone was seen once. The chain employs TRBV27 and TRBJ2-2; 10 positions match TRBD2. Per germline, CDR1 MNHEY and CDR2 SMNVEV (reference sequence). The CDR3 has 15 residues. V was pared by 9 bases and J by 10 bases, with 14 bases of the junction left unmatched. CDR3 nucleotides: TGTGCCAGTTCCGAGGTAGCGGGAGGTAAAGAGGAGCTGTTTTTT. Translation: CASSEVAGGKEELFF.

Here the CDR3 DNA reads TGTGCCAGCAGCCCTGTAAATCAGCCCCAGCATTTT. It is translated as CASSPVNQPQHF. The chain recombines TRBV5-8 with TRBJ1-5; no firm D call. V lost 4 bases, J lost 4 bases, and 6 bases lay in between. CDR3 length equals 12 residues. Looked up from germline, CDR1 is SGHTS and CDR2 is YDEGEE.

A word on this clone: The sample has other DNA sequences that encode this CDR3 too. The rearrangement uses TRBV19 and TRBJ2-1; D is unresolved. V shed 4 bases and J shed 4 bases, with 5 bases lying between them. There are 12 residues in the CDR3. The V gene's germline CDR1 is LNHDA and CDR2 SQIVND (reference sequence). The CDR3 coding sequence is TGTGCCAGTAGTACCTTGTACAATGAGCAGTTCTTC. This gives the protein CASSTLYNEQFF.

Concerning this clone itself: This CDR3 is also generated by other DNA sequences in the sample. The gene calls are TRBV7-6 and TRBJ2-7; a weak D match, TRBD2 (5 bases). Germline V gene lookup returns CDR1 SGHVS and CDR2 FNYEAQ. Between the trimmed V and J ends, which lost 2 bases and 1 base, there was a span of 9 bases. This CDR3 comprises 14 residues. CDR3 sequence: CASSLSGSSYEQYF. For the CDR3, the DNA is TGTGCCAGCAGCTTAAGTGGGAGTTCCTACGAGCAGTACTTC.

This clone is a singleton in its sample. The chain is built from TRBV21-1 and TRBJ2-7; TRBD1, the D gene given by the table, was not confirmed from the DNA. TRBV21-1 is a pseudogene segment. This CDR3 is built from 16 residues. The CDR3 sequence is CASSKPVTGGPNEQYF. In DNA form, the CDR3 reads TGTGCCAGCAGCAAACCGGTCACAGGGGGCCCAAACGAGCAGTACTTC.

This chain joins TRBV19 and TRBJ2-6; a possible D gene is TRBD1 (5 bases). Looked up from germline, CDR1 is LNHDA and CDR2 is SQIVND (reference sequence). V shed 5 bases and J shed 2 bases, with 13 bases lying between them. This CDR3 contains 16 residues. CDR3 sequence reads: CASSSTPGTGANVLTF. The DNA for the CDR3 is TGTGCCAGTAGTTCCACCCCAGGGACTGGGGCCAACGTCCTGACTTTC.

This clone was seen a single time. This chain links TRBV11-2 with TRBJ2-2; no reliable D call. The CDR3 length is 12 residues. The V gene lost 3 bases and the J gene lost 4 bases, with 3 bases spanning the gap. Germline V gene lookup returns CDR1 SGHAT and CDR2 FQNNGV. The CDR3 protein is CASSFPTGELFF. The DNA of the CDR3 is TGTGCCAGCAGCTTTCCCACCGGGGAGCTGTTTTTT. Full variable domain (remainder filled in from reference TRBV11-2 and TRBJ2-2): EAGVAQSPRYKIIEKRQSVAFWCNPISGHATLYWYQQILGQGPKLLIQFQNNGVVDDSQLPKDRFSAERLKGVDSTLKIQPAKLEDSAVYLCASSFPTGELFFGEGSRLTVL.